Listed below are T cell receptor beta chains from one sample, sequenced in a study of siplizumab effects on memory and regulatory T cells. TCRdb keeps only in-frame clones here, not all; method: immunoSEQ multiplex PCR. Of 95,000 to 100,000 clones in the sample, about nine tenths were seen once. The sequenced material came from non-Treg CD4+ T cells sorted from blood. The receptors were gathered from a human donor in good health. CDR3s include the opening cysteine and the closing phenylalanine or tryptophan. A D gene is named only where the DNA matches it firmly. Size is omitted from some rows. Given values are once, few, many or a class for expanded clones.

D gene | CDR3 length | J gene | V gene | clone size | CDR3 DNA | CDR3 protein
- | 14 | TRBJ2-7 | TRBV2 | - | TGTGCCAGCAGTGTCGGGTACCTTCAACAGGGGCAGTACTTC | CASSVGYLQQGQYF
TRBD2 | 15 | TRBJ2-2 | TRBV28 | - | TGTGCCAGCAGGTCGACTAGCCCCCGAACCGGGGAGCTGTTTTTT | CASRSTSPRTGELFF
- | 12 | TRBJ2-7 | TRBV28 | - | TGTGCCAGCAGCACCCTCTCTGTCCCCCGGGACTTC | CASSTLSVPRDF
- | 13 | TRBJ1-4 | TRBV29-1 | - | TGCAGCGTCCGGGCAGGGAGGAATGAAAAACTGTTTTTT | CSVRAGRNEKLFF
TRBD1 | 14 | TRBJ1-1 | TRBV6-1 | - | TGTGCCAGCACCGCGACAGGGTCGAACACTGAAGCTTTCTTT | CASTATGSNTEAFF
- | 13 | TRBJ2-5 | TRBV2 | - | TGTGCCAGCAGTGTGCTGTACCAAGAGACCCAGTACTTC | CASSVLYQETQYF
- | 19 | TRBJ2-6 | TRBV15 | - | TGTGCCACCAGTGGGGACTGGGGCAGGGGGTCAACTGGGGCCAACGTCCTGACTTTC | CATSGDWGRGSTGANVLTF
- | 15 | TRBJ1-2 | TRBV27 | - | TGTGCCAGCAGTTTATCTCGGGTATTGCATGATGGCTACACCTTC | CASSLSRVLHDGYTF
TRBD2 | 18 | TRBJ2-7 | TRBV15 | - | TGTGCCACCAGCAGATATGCGACTAGCGGTCCAAAAAAGGACGAGCAGTACTTC | CATSRYATSGPKKDEQYF
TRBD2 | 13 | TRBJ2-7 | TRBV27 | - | TGTGCCAGCAGTTTAGCTAGCGGGAGCGAGCAGTACTTC | CASSLASGSEQYF
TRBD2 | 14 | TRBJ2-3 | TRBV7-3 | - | TGTGCCAGCAGCTCGGGACTAGCTGGAGATACGCAGTATTTT | CASSSGLAGDTQYF
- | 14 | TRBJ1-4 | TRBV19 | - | TGTGCCAGTAGTATCGGGTCCCTAAATGAAAAACTGTTTTTT | CASSIGSLNEKLFF
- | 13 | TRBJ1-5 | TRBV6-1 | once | TGTGCCAGCAGTGAACGACGCCCCGCGCCCCAGCATTTT | CASSERRPAPQHF
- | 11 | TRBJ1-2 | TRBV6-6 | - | TGTGCCAGCAGTAGGGAATTAGGCTACACCTTC | CASSRELGYTF
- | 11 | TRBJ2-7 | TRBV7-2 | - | TGTGCCAGCAGTTTTTCCTACGAGCAGTACTTC | CASSFSYEQYF
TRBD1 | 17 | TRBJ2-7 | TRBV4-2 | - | TGTGCCAGCAGCCAAGACTACAGGGGAACTTACCCCTACGAGCAGTACTTC | CASSQDYRGTYPYEQYF
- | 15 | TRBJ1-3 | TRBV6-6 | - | TGTGCCAGCAGTTACTCGATGGGGGCTGGAAACACCATATATTTT | CASSYSMGAGNTIYF
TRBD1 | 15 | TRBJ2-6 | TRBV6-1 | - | TGTGCCAGCAGGGCAGGACAGGTTAAGGTCTACGTCCTGACTTTC | CASRAGQVKVYVLTF
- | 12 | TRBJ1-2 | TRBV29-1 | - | TGCAGCGTTGCGGGGCAGGTTTACGGCTACACCTTC | CSVAGQVYGYTF
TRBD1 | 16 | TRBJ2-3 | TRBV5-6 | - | TGTGCCAGCAGGTGGGCCGGGACAGGAAGCACAGATACGCAGTATTTT | CASRWAGTGSTDTQYF
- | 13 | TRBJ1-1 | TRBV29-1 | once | TGCAGCGTTCGTCCCAGGACCAACACTGAAGCTTTCTTT | CSVRPRTNTEAFF
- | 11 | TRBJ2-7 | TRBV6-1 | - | TGTGCCAGCAGTGCGACAGTACTTAGGTACTTC | CASSATVLRYF
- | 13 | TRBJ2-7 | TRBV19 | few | TGTGCCAGTAGTATCGGGGGTTTTTACGAGCAGTACTTC | CASSIGGFYEQYF
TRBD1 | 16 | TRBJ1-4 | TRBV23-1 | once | TGCGCCAGCAGTCGACGCGACAGGGAGGGAGATGAAAAACTGTTTTTT | CASSRRDREGDEKLFF
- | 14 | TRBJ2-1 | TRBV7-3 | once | TGTGCCAGCAGCTTGGGGAATTCGGGCAATGAGCAGTTCTTC | CASSLGNSGNEQFF
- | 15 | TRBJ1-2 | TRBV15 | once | TGTGCCACCAGCAGAGATCCCGCAGCAAACTATGGCTACACCTTC | CATSRDPAANYGYTF
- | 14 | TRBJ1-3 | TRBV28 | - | TGTGCCAGCACCGCAAGTGAGCAGGGATACACCATATATTTT | CASTASEQGYTIYF
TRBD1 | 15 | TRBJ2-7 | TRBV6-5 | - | TGTGCCAGCAGTTACACCGGGACAGGGACGCACGAGCAGTACTTC | CASSYTGTGTHEQYF
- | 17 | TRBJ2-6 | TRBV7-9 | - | TGTGCCAGCAGCCCCGACTCGGTTGCCCCTGGGGCCAACGTCCTGACTTTC | CASSPDSVAPGANVLTF